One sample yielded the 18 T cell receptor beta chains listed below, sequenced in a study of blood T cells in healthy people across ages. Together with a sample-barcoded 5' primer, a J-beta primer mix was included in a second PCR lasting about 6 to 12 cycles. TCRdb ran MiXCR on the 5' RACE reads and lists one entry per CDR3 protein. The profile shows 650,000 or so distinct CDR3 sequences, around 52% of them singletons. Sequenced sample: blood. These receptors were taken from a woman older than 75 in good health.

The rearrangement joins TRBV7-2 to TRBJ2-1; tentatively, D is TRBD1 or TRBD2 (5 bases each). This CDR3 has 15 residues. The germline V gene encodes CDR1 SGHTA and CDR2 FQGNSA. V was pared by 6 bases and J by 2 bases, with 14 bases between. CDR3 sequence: CASRPGTEAYNEQFF. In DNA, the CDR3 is TGTGCCAGCAGACCCGGGACCGAAGCCTACAATGAGCAGTTCTTC.

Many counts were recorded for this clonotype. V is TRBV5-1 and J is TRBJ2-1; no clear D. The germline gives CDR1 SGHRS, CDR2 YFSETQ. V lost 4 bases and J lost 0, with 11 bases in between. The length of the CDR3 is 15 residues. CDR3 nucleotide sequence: TGCGCCAGCAGCCCCGCCCTGATCTCCTACAATGAGCAGTTCTTC. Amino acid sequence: CASSPALISYNEQFF.

This chain's CDR3 is CATSRALEQGNEAFF. CDR3 coding DNA: TGTGCCACCAGCAGAGCCCTCGAACAGGGTAATGAAGCTTTCTTT. This chain connects TRBV15 to TRBJ1-1; a weak D match, TRBD1 (6 bases). Germline V gene sequence: CDR1 LNHNV, CDR2 YYDKDF (reference sequence). V gave up 1 base and J gave up 7 bases, with 16 bases separating them. The CDR3 covers 15 residues. Full variable domain (missing parts from reference TRBV15 and TRBJ1-1): DAMVIQNPRYQVTQFGKPVTLSCSQTLNHNVMYWYQQKSSQAPKLLFHYYDKDFNNEADTPDNFQSRRPNTSFCFLDIRSPGLGDTAMYLCATSRALEQGNEAFFGQGTRLTVV.

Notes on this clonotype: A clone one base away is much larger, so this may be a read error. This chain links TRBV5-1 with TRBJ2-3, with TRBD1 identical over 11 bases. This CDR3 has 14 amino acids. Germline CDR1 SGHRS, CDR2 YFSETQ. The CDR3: CVSSSGQGARTQYF. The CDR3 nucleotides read TGCGTCAGCAGCTCAGGACAGGGGGCGCGTACGCAGTATTTT. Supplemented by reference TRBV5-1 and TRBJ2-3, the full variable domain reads KAGVTQTPRYLIKTRGQQVTLSCSPISGHRSVSWYQQTPGQGLQFLFEYFSETQRNKGNFPGRFSGRQFSNSRSEMNVSTLELGDSALYLCVSSSGQGARTQYFGPGTRLTVL.

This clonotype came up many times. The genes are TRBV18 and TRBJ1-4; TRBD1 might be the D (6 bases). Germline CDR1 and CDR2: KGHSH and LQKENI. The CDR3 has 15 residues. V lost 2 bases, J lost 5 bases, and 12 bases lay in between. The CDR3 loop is CASSPTSQGNEKLFF. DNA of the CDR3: TGTGCCAGCTCACCAACCTCTCAGGGGAATGAAAAACTGTTTTTT. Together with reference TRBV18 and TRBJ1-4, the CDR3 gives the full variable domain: NAGVMQNPRHLVRRRGQEARLRCSPMKGHSHVYWYRQLPEEGLKFMVYLQKENIIDESGMPKERFSAEFPKEGPSILRIQQVVRGDSAAYFCASSPTSQGNEKLFFGSGTQLSVL.

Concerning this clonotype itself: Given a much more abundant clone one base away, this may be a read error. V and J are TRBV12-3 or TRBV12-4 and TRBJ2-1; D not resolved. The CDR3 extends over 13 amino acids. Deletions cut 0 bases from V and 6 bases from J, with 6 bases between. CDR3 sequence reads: CASSLAGCNEQFF. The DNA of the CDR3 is TGTGCCAGCAGTTTAGCCGGGTGCAATGAGCAGTTCTTC.

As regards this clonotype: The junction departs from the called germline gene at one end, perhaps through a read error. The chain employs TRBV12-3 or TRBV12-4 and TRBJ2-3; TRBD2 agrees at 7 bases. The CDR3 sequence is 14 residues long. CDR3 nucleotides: TGTGTCAGCAGAAGGACGAGCGGGGCGAATACGCAGTATTTT. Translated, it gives CVSRRTSGANTQYF.

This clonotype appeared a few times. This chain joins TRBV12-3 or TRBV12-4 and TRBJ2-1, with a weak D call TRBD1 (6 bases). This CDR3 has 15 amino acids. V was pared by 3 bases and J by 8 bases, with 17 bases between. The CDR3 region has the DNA TGTGCCAGCAGTTTCAGCCAGGGGTTAAGAGATGAGCAGTTCTTC. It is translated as CASSFSQGLRDEQFF.

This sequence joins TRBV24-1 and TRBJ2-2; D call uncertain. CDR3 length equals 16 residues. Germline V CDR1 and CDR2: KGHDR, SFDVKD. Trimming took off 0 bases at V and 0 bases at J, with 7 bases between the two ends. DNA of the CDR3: TGTGCCACCAGTGATTTGGCAGGCGCGAACACCGGGGAGCTGTTTTTT. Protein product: CATSDLAGANTGELFF.

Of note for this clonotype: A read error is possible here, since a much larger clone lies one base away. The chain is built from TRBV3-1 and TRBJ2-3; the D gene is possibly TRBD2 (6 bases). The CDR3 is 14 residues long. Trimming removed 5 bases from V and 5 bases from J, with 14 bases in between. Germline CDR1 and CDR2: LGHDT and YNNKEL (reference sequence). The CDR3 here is CASSSSGAVDTQYF. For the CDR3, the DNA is TGTGCCAGCAGCTCGTCGGGAGCGGTAGATACGCAGTATTTT.

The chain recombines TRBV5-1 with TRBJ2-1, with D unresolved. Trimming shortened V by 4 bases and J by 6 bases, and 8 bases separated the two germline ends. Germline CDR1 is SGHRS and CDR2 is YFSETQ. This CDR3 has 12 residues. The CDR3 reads CASSEISNEQFF. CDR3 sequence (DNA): TGCGCCAGCAGCGAAATAAGCAATGAGCAGTTCTTC.

CDR3 nucleotide sequence: TGTGCCAGCAGCCGGGACAGGCCTTACTACACCTTC. It codes for CASSRDRPYYTF. The chain has TRBV12-3 or TRBV12-4 and TRBJ1-2, with 8 positions matching TRBD1. V trimming: 6 bases; J trimming: 10 bases; junction bases outside the gene matches: 7. The CDR3 spans 12 residues.

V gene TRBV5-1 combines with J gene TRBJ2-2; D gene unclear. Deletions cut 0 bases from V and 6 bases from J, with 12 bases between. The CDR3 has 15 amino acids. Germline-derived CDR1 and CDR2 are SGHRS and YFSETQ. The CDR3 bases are TGCGCCAGCAGCTTGGGGTTAGCTTCGGCCGGGGAGCTGTTTTTT. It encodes CASSLGLASAGELFF.

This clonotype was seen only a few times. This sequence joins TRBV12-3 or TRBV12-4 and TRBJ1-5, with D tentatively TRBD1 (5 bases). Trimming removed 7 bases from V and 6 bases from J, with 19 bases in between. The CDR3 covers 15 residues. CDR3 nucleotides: TGTGCCAGCAACTTGGGGGGGAGAGAAGGTCAGCCCCAGCATTTT. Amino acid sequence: CASNLGGREGQPQHF.

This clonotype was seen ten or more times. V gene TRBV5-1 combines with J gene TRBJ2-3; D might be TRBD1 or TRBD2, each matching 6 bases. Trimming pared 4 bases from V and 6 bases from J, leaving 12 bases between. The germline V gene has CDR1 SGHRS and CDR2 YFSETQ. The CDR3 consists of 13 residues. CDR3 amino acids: CASSVRGEDTQYF. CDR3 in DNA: TGCGCCAGCAGCGTAAGGGGGGAGGATACGCAGTATTTT.

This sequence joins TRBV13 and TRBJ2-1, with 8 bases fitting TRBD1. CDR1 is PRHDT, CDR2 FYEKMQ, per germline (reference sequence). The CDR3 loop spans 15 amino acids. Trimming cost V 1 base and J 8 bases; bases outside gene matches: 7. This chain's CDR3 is CASSLVPGGSDEQFF. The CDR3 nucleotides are TGTGCCAGCAGCTTAGTCCCAGGGGGCAGCGATGAGCAGTTCTTC. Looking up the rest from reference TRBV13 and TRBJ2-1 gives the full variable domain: AAGVIQSPRHLIKEKRETATLKCYPIPRHDTVYWYQQGPGQDPQFLISFYEKMQSDKGSIPDRFSAQQFSDYHSELNMSSLELGDSALYFCASSLVPGGSDEQFFGPGTRLTVL.

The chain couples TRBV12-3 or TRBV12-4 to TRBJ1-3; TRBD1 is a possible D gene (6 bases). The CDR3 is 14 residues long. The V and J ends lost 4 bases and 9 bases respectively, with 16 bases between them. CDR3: CASSWGGTRGTIYF. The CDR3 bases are TGTGCCAGCAGTTGGGGAGGGACCAGGGGCACCATATATTTT.

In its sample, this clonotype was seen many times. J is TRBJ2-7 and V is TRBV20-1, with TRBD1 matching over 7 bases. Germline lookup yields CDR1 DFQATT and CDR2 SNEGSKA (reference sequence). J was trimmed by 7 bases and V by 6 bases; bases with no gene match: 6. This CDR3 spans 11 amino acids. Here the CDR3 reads CSARTGGEQYF. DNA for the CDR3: TGCAGTGCCCGGACAGGTGGTGAGCAGTACTTC.